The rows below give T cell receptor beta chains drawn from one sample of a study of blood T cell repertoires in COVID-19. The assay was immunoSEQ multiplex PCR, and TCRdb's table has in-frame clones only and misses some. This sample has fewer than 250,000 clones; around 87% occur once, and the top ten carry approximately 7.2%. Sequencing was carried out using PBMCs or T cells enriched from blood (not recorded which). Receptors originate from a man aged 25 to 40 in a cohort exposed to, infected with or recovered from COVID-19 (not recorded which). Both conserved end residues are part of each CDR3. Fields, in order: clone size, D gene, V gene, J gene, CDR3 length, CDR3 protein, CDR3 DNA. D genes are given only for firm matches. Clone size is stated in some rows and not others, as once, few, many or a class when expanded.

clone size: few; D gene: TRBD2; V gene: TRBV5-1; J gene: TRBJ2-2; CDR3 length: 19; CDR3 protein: CASSLGPGLAGADTGELFF; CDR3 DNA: TGCGCCAGCAGCTTGGGTCCCGGGCTAGCGGGAGCGGACACCGGGGAGCTGTTTTTT
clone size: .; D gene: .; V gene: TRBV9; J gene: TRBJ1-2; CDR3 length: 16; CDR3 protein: CASSVGLSGGDYGYTF; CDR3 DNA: TGTGCCAGCAGCGTAGGTCTGAGTGGGGGGGACTATGGCTACACCTTC
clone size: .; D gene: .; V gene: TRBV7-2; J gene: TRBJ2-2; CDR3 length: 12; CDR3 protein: CASHRDTGELFF; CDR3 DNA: TGTGCCAGTCATCGGGACACCGGGGAGCTGTTTTTT
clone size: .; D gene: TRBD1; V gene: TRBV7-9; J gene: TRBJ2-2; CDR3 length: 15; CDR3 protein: CASSLRTGNTGELFF; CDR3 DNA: TGTGCCAGCAGCCTCCGGACAGGCAACACCGGGGAGCTGTTTTTT
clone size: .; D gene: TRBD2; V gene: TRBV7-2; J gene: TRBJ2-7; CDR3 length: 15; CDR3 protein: CASSYSGGSSYEQYF; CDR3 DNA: TGTGCCAGCAGCTATAGCGGGGGAAGCTCCTACGAGCAGTACTTC
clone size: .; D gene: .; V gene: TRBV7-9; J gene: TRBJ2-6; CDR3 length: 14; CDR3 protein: CAGGIYSGANVLTF; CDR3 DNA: TGTGCCGGGGGGATTTATTCTGGGGCCAACGTCCTGACTTTC
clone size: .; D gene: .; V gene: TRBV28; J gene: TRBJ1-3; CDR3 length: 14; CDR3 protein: CASSPTGLGNTIYF; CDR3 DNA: TGTGCCAGCAGTCCCACAGGGCTGGGAAACACCATATATTTT
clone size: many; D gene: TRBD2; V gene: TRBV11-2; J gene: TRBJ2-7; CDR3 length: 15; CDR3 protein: CASSLKASGTYEQYF; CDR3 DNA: TGTGCCAGCAGTCTTAAAGCTAGCGGGACCTACGAGCAGTACTTC
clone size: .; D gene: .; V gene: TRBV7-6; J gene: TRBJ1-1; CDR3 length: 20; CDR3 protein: CASSSLRGVGQGKWGTEAFF; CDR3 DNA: TGTGCCAGCAGCTCCCTCAGGGGTGTAGGGCAGGGCAAATGGGGAACTGAAGCTTTCTTT
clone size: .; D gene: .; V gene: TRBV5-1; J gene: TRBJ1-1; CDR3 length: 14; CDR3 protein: CASSYRGVTPEAFF; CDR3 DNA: TGCGCCAGCAGTTATCGGGGGGTGACCCCTGAAGCTTTCTTT
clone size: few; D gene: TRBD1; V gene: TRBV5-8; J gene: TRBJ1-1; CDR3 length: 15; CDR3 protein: CASSFPTGLNTEAFF; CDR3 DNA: TGTGCCAGCAGCTTCCCGACAGGGTTGAACACTGAAGCTTTCTTT
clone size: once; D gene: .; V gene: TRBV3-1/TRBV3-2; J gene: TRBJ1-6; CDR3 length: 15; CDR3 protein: CASSQGVGGNSPLHF; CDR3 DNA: TGTGCCAGCAGCCAAGGGGTTGGAGGGAATTCACCCCTCCACTTT
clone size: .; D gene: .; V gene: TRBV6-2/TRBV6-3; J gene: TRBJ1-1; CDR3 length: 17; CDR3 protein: CASSYYLDTGTNTEAFF; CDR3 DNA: TGTGCCAGCAGTTACTATTTAGACACAGGGACGAACACTGAAGCTTTCTTT
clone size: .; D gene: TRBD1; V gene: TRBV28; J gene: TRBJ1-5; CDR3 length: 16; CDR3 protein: CASSLTGQGSHQPQHF; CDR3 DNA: TGTGCCAGCAGTTTAACGGGACAGGGGTCGCATCAGCCCCAGCATTTT
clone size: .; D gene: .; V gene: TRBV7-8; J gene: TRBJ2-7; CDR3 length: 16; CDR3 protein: CASSLASGLSSYEQYF; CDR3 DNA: TGTGCCAGCAGCTTAGCTAGCGGATTATCCTCCTACGAGCAGTACTTC
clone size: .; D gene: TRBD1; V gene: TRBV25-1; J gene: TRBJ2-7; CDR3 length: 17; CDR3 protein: CASSESGTGVASHEQYF; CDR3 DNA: TGTGCCAGCAGTGAATCCGGGACAGGGGTCGCGAGTCACGAGCAGTACTTC
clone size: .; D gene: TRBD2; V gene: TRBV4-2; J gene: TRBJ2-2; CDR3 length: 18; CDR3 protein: CASSQDGGRAGLVGELFF; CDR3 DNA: TGTGCCAGCAGCCAAGATGGCGGGAGGGCGGGTTTAGTAGGGGAGCTGTTTTTT
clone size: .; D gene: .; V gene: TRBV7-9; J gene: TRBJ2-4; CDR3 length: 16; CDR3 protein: CASSPPGPKVGNIQYF; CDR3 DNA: TGTGCCAGCAGCCCCCCAGGCCCGAAGGTGGGAAACATTCAGTACTTC
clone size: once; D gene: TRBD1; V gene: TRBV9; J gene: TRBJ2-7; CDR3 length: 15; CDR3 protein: CASSPGGQDGIEQYF; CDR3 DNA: TGTGCCAGCAGCCCCGGGGGACAGGATGGGATCGAGCAGTACTTC
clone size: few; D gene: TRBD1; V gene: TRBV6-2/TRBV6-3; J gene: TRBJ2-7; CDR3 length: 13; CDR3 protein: CASSWNRDRDQYF; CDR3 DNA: TGTGCCAGCAGTTGGAACCGGGACAGGGACCAGTACTTC
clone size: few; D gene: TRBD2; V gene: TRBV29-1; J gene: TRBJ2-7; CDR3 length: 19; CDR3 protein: CSVVPGLADQLIQPYEQYF; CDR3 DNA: TGCAGCGTGGTACCGGGACTAGCGGACCAACTCATCCAGCCCTACGAGCAGTACTTC
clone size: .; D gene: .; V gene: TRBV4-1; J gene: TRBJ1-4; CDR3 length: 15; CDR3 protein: CASSQEGGNNEKLFF; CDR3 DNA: TGCGCCAGCAGCCAAGAAGGCGGGAATAATGAAAAACTGTTTTTT
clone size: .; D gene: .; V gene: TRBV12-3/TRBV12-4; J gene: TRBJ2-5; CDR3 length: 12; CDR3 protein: CASSSDTVTQYF; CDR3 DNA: TGTGCCAGCAGTTCGGACACGGTGACCCAGTACTTC
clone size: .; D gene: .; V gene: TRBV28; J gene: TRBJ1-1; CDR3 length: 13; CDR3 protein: CANVDRLNTEAFF; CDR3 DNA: TGTGCCAACGTCGACAGGTTGAACACTGAAGCTTTCTTT
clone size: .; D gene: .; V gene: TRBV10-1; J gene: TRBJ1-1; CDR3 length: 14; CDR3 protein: CASSDGGMNTEAFF; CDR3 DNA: TGCGCCAGCAGTGACGGGGGTATGAACACTGAAGCTTTCTTT
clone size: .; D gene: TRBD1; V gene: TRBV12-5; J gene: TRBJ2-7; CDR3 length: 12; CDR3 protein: CASGRDSYEQYF; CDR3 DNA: TGTGCTAGTGGTCGGGACAGTTACGAGCAGTACTTC
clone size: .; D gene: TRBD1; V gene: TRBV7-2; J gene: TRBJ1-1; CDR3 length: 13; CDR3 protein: CASSYGTGYEAFF; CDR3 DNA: TGTGCCAGCAGCTACGGGACAGGGTATGAAGCTTTCTTT
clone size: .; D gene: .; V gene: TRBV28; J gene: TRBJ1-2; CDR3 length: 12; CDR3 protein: CASTGMIVGYTF; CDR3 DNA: TGTGCCAGCACAGGGATGATCGTCGGCTACACCTTC
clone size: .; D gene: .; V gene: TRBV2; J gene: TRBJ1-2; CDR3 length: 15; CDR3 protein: CASRPELSGLYGYTF; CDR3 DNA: TGTGCCAGCAGGCCCGAACTCAGCGGGCTCTATGGCTACACCTTC
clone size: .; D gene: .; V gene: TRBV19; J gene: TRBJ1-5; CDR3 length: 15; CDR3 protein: CASRAGEGVNQPQHF; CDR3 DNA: TGTGCCAGTAGGGCAGGGGAGGGGGTCAATCAGCCCCAGCATTTT
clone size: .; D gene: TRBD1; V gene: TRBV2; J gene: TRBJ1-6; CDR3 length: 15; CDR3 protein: CASSEAPGGRSPLHF; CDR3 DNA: TGTGCCAGCAGTGAAGCACCAGGGGGCCGTTCACCCCTCCACTTT
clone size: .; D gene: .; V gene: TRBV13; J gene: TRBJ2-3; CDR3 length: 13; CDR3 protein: CASSPRRVDTQYF; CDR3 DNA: TGTGCCAGCAGCCCCAGGAGGGTTGATACGCAGTATTTT
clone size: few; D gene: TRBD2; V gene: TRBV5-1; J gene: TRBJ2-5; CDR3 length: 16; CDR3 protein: CASSLVPTSGQETQYF; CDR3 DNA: TGCGCCAGCAGCTTGGTTCCGACTAGCGGGCAAGAGACCCAGTACTTC
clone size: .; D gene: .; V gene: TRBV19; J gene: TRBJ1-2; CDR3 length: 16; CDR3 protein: CASSIDHLLSGYGYTF; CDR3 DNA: TGTGCCAGTAGTATAGACCACCTCCTATCAGGCTATGGCTACACCTTC
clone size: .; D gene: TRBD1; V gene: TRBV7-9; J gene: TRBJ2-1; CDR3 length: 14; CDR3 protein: CASSFSDRGNEQFF; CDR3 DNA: TGTGCCAGCAGCTTTTCGGACAGGGGAAATGAGCAGTTCTTC
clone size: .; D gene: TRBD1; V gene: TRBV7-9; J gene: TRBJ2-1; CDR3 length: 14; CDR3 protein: CASSSGTAVDEQFF; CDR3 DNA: TGTGCCAGCAGCTCCGGGACAGCTGTAGATGAGCAGTTCTTC
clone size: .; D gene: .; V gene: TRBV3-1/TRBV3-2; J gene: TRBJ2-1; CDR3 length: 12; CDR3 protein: CASSPVSNEQFF; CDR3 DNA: TGTGCCAGCAGCCCCGTTTCCAATGAGCAGTTCTTC
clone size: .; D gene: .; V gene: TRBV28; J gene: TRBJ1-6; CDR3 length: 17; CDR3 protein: CASRGGMLSSYNSPLHF; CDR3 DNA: TGTGCCAGCAGAGGGGGTATGCTAAGCTCCTATAATTCACCCCTCCACTTT
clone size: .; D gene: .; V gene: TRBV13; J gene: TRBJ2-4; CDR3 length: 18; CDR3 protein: CASSLKWGDQYAKNIQYF; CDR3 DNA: TGTGCCAGCAGCTTAAAGTGGGGGGATCAGTATGCCAAAAACATTCAGTACTTC
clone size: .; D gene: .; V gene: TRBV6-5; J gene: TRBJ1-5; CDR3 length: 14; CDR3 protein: CASSPQAFGQPQHF; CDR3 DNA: TGTGCCAGCAGTCCTCAAGCGTTCGGGCAGCCCCAGCATTTT
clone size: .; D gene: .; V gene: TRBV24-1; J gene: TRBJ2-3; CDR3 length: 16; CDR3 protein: CATSDGAGQIRDTQYF; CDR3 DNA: TGTGCCACCAGTGACGGTGCGGGACAGATCAGGGATACGCAGTATTTT
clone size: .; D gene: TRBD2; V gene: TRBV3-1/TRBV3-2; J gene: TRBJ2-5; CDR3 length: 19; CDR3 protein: CASSQWSSFRTSGTETQYF; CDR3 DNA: TGTGCCAGCAGCCAATGGTCATCATTCCGGACTAGCGGGACGGAGACCCAGTACTTC
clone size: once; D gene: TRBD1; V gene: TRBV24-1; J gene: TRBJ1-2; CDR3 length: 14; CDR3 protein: CATSDSDRNYGYTF; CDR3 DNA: TGTGCCACCAGTGATTCGGACAGGAACTATGGCTACACCTTC
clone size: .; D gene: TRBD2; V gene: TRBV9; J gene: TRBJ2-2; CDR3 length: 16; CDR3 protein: CASSGKSGRAYGELFF; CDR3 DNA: TGTGCCAGCAGCGGAAAAAGCGGGAGGGCGTACGGGGAGCTGTTTTTT
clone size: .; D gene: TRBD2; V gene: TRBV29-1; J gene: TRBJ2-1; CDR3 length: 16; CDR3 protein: CSVVSGRAGMANEQFF; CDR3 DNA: TGCAGCGTTGTTAGCGGGAGGGCCGGGATGGCCAATGAGCAGTTCTTC
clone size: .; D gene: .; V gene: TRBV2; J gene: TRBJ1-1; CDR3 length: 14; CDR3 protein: CASGAHRVNTEAFF; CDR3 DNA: TGTGCCAGCGGTGCTCACAGGGTGAACACTGAAGCTTTCTTT
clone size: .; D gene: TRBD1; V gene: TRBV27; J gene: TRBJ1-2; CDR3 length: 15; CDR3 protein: CASSPGQGRGYGYTF; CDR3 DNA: TGTGCCAGCAGTCCAGGACAGGGTCGGGGGTATGGCTACACCTTC
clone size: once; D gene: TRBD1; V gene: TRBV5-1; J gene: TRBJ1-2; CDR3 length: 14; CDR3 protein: CASSSQGASDGYTF; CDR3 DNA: TGCGCCAGCAGCTCACAGGGGGCGTCGGATGGCTACACCTTC
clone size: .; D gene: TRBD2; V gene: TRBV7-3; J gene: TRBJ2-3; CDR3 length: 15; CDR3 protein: CASSSIAGSTDTQYF; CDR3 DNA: TGTGCCAGCAGCTCCATAGCGGGAAGCACAGATACGCAGTATTTT
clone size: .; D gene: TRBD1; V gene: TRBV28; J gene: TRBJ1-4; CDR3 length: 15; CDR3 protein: CASSYNRGLNEKLFF; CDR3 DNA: TGTGCCAGCAGTTACAACAGGGGACTCAATGAAAAACTGTTTTTT
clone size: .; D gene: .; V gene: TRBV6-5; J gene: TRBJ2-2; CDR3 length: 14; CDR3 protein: CASSLQGSDGELFF; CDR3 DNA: TGTGCCAGCAGTTTACAGGGTTCGGACGGGGAGCTGTTTTTT
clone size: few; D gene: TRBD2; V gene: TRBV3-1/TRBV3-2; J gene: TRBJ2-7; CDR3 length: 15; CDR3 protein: CASSPGLGSSYEQYF; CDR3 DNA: TGTGCCAGCAGCCCCGGACTAGGAAGCTCCTACGAGCAGTACTTC
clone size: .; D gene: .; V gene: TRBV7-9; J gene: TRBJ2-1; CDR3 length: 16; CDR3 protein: CASSPQNRGTYNEQFF; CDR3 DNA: TGTGCCAGCAGCCCCCAGAATAGAGGCACCTACAATGAGCAGTTCTTC
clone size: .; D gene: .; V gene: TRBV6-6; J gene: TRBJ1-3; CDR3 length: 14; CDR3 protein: CASRTRSSGNTIYF; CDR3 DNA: TGTGCCAGCAGAACCAGAAGCTCTGGAAACACCATATATTTT
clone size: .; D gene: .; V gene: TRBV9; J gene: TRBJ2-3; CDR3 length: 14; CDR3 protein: CASSPYFYTDTQYF; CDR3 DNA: TGTGCCAGCAGCCCCTACTTCTACACAGATACGCAGTATTTT
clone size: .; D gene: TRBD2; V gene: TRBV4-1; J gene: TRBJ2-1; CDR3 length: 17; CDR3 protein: CASSQAFLAGGDNEQFF; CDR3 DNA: TGCGCCAGCAGCCAAGCCTTTCTAGCGGGGGGTGACAATGAGCAGTTCTTC
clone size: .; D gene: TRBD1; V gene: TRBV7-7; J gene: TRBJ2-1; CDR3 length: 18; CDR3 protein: CASSLGTGAVEEYNEQFF; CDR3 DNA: TGTGCTAGCAGCTTAGGGACAGGGGCGGTGGAGGAATACAATGAGCAGTTCTTC
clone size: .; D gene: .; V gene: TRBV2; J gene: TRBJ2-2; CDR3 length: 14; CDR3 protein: CASSESSNTGELFF; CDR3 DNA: TGTGCCAGCAGTGAGTCCTCGAACACCGGGGAGCTGTTTTTT
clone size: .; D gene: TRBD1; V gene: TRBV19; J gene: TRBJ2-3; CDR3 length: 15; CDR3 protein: CASNLVGGMTDTQYF; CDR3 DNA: TGTGCCAGTAATCTTGTAGGGGGCATGACAGATACGCAGTATTTT
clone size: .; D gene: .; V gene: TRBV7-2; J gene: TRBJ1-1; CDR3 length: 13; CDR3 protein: CASSLQGTTEAFF; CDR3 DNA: TGTGCCAGCAGCTTACAGGGGACAACCGAAGCTTTCTTT